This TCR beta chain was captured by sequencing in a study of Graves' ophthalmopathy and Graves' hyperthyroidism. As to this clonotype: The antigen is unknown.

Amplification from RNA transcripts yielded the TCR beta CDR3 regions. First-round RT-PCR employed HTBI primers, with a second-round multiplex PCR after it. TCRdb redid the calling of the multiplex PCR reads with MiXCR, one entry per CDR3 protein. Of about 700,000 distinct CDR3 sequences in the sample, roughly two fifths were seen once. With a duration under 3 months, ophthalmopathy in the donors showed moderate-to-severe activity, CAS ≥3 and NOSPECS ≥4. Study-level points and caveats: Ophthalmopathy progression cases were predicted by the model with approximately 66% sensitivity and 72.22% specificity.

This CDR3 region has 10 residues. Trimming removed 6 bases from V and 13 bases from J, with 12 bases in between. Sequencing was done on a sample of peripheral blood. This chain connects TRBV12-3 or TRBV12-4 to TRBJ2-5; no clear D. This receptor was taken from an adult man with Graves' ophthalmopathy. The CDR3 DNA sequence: TGTGCCAGCAGCCGTAGGACCTGGTACTTC. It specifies CASSRRTWYF.